These 8 T cell receptor beta chains share one sample of origin, sequenced in a study of cytomegalovirus exposure and HLA in healthy donors. The PCR had 60 Vbeta and 13 Jbeta primers. Measured with immunoSEQ multiplex PCR; TCRdb has only the in-frame clones, and not every one. Among 160,000 or so clones, approximately 80% were seen once, and the ten largest hold about 9.5%. The material sequenced was PBMCs. These receptors all come from a man between 18 and 29 years old in good health and CMV-seropositive.

The rearrangement uses TRBV11-2 and TRBJ2-1, with 13 bases that match TRBD2. J gave up 5 bases and V 6 bases, and 4 bases lay outside the gene matches. The CDR3 runs 15 residues. Germline V gene data show CDR1 as SGHAT and CDR2 as FQNNGV. CDR3 region: CASRRGTSGNNEQFF. In DNA form, the CDR3 reads TGTGCCAGCAGACGCGGGACTAGCGGGAACAATGAGCAGTTCTTC.

This clone was counted once. V gene TRBV30 combines with J gene TRBJ2-1; 7 bases are a match to TRBD1. The CDR3 is made up of 13 amino acids. V shed 3 bases and J 15 bases; nucleotides not matched to a gene: 14. CDR1 is GTSNPN and CDR2 is SVGIG in the germline V gene (reference sequence). CDR3 DNA sequence: TGTGCCTGGAGCCCGGGTTGGGACAGAGGTCGGTTCTTC. Amino acids: CAWSPGWDRGRFF.

This clone was recorded only once. The V and J genes are TRBV7-9 and TRBJ1-2; possible D gene TRBD1, 6 bases. CDR1 is SEHNR and CDR2 is FQNEAQ in the germline V gene (reference sequence). Between the trimmed V and J ends, which lost 3 bases and 1 base, there was a span of 12 bases. This CDR3 has 15 amino acids. The CDR3 DNA reads TGTGCCAGCAGCTTCAGGGGCCCTATTAACTATGGCTACACCTTC. It encodes CASSFRGPINYGYTF.

This clone was seen more than once but under ten times. The rearrangement joins TRBV7-9 to TRBJ1-3; the D is unclear. The germline V gene has CDR1 SEHNR and CDR2 FQNEAQ (reference sequence). This CDR3 comprises 15 residues. Trimming shortened V by 5 bases and J by 0 bases, and 11 bases separated the two germline ends. CDR3 nucleotide sequence: TGTGCCAGCAGCCGGACTCCGTTCTCTGGAAACACCATATATTTT. Translating it yields CASSRTPFSGNTIYF.

This chain connects TRBV12-5 to TRBJ2-3, with TRBD1 matching over 9 bases. Germline loops: CDR1 LGHNT, CDR2 FRNRAP. CDR3 length: 18 amino acids. V lost 1 base, J lost 6 bases, and 14 bases stayed unmatched. In DNA, the CDR3 is TGTGCTAGTGGTTTGGCCCGGGACAGGGTCCGGGGAGTGGATACGCAGTATTTT. It specifies CASGLARDRVRGVDTQYF.

The chain combines TRBV5-6 with TRBJ1-3, with D unclear. V was pared by 1 base and J by 0 bases, with 11 bases between. The germline gives CDR1 SGHDT, CDR2 YYEEEE. The length of the CDR3 is 16 residues. The CDR3 coding sequence is TGTGCCAGCAGCTTGATAAGCGGGGTCTCTGGAAACACCATATATTTT. Translation gives CASSLISGVSGNTIYF.

The chain joins TRBV15 to TRBJ2-7; D gene uncertain. Germline lookup yields CDR1 LNHNV and CDR2 YYDKDF (reference sequence). Deletions cut 5 bases from V and 0 bases from J, with 17 bases between. This CDR3 is 16 amino acids long. The CDR3 bases are TGTGCCACCAGCGGTCGACCGACCGCTAGCTCCTACGAGCAGTACTTC. Translating gives CATSGRPTASSYEQYF.

The chain carries TRBV5-4 and TRBJ1-1; no reliable D call. The CDR3 spans 14 residues. The V gene's germline CDR1 is SGHNT and CDR2 YYREEE (reference sequence). Trimming pared 0 bases from V and 4 bases from J, leaving 10 bases between. The CDR3 sequence: CASSLGGFGTEAFF. CDR3 DNA sequence: TGTGCCAGCAGCTTGGGAGGGTTTGGCACTGAAGCTTTCTTT.